The source of this T cell receptor beta chain is a study of cytomegalovirus exposure and HLA in healthy donors. Germline values: CDR1 GTSNPN, CDR2 SVGIG (reference sequence). Trimming took 6 bases from V and 0 from J, leaving 11 bases between them. The CDR3 totals 13 residues. Clones were sequenced by immunoSEQ multiplex PCR, and TCRdb holds only the in-frame ones, with some missing. The sample shows approximately 98,000 clones, approximately 85% of them seen only once. The TCR originated in a young woman in good health and CMV-seronegative. Specimen: PBMCs. This chain links TRBV30 with TRBJ1-1; D uncertain. The DNA of the CDR3 is TGTGCCTGTGAGATATCCATGAACACTGAAGCTTTCTTT. Translating gives CACEISMNTEAFF. Full variable domain (outside the CDR3, taken from reference TRBV30 and TRBJ1-1): SQTIHQWPATLVQPVGSPLSLECTVEGTSNPNLYWYRQAAGRGLQLLFYSVGIGQISSEVPQNLSASRPQDRQFILSSKKLLLSDSGFYLCACEISMNTEAFFGQGTRLTVV.